These 28 T cell receptor beta chains were all obtained from the same sample, sequenced in a study of T cells in Graves' hyperthyroidism and ophthalmopathy. RNA transcripts yielded amplified TCR beta CDR3 regions. HTBI primers drove first-round RT-PCR of the TCR CDR3. TCRdb re-analysed the multiplex PCR reads in MiXCR, keeping a single row per CDR3 protein. In the table there are fewer than 650,000 distinct CDR3 sequences, around 15% of which are singletons. Sequences were obtained from blood. These receptors came from a woman in her thirties or forties with Graves' ophthalmopathy.

This clonotype was seen repeatedly, ten times or more. The chain carries TRBV19 and TRBJ1-5; a weak D match, TRBD1 (5 bases). The V end lost 5 bases, the J end lost 7 bases, and 18 bases lay between the germline ends. CDR1 is LNHDA, CDR2 SQIVND, per germline (reference sequence). This CDR3 is built from 15 residues. The CDR3 loop reads CASSPNTGIRQPQHF. The CDR3 region has the DNA TGTGCCAGTAGTCCAAATACAGGTATAAGGCAGCCCCAGCATTTT.

This clonotype was detected ten times or more. The chain is built from TRBV29-1 and TRBJ2-7, with D possibly being TRBD2 (5 bases). CDR3 length: 15 amino acids. The germline V gene encodes CDR1 SQVTM and CDR2 ANQGSEA. V dropped 3 bases and J dropped 5 bases, with 20 bases sitting between them. In DNA, the CDR3 is TGCAGCGTTGAGGTAGTCGGGGAGTCAGCCGACGAGCAGTACTTC. Translation gives CSVEVVGESADEQYF.

This clonotype showed up many times. This chain links TRBV6-5 with TRBJ1-2; possible D gene TRBD1, 5 bases. Germline loops: CDR1 MNHEY, CDR2 SVGAGI. CDR3 length equals 11 residues. Trimming removed 8 bases from V and 5 bases from J, with 9 bases in between. In DNA form, the CDR3 reads TGTGCCAGCGGGGCAGGGTATGGCTACACCTTC. The encoded protein is CASGAGYGYTF.

V is TRBV27 and J is TRBJ1-2; no reliable D call. This CDR3 spans 15 amino acids. V was shortened by 4 bases and J by 2 bases, with 14 bases between the two germline ends. Germline-derived CDR1 and CDR2 are MNHEY and SMNVEV (reference sequence). The DNA of the CDR3 is TGTGCCAGCAGTTCGCTCTCATCGGGGAACTATGGCTACACCTTC. Residues: CASSSLSSGNYGYTF.

This clonotype was seen more than once but under ten times. In DNA form, the CDR3 reads TGTGCCACCGGACAGGATTATAATTCACCCCTCCACTTT. Translated: CATGQDYNSPLHF. The V call is TRBV10-3, the J call TRBJ1-6, with 7 positions matching TRBD1. The CDR3 is 13 residues long. Germline loops: CDR1 ENHRY, CDR2 SYGVKD. V lost 10 bases and J lost 4; bases outside the gene matches: 4.

This clonotype was counted at least ten times. V and J are TRBV19 and TRBJ1-1, with 11 bases lining up with TRBD1. The CDR3 runs to 15 residues. V was clipped by 4 bases and J by 4 bases; unmatched bases: 5. CDR1 and CDR2 (germline): LNHDA, SQIVND (reference sequence). The CDR3 DNA is TGTGCCAGTAGTACTACGGGACAGGGGGGCACTGAAGCTTTCTTT. Translating gives CASSTTGQGGTEAFF.

This clonotype has ten or more counts. CDR3 loop: CASRTAGAYEQYF. Here the CDR3 DNA reads TGTGCCAGCAGAACCGCAGGGGCCTACGAGCAGTACTTC. V gene TRBV6-2 or TRBV6-3 combines with J gene TRBJ2-7; D might be TRBD1 (6 bases). The germline V gene encodes CDR1 MNHEY and CDR2 SVGEGT. V dropped 6 bases and J dropped 2 bases, with 11 bases sitting between them. The CDR3 has 13 amino acids.

This clonotype came up a few times. V usage is TRBV11-1 and J usage is TRBJ1-2; 8 bases align to TRBD1. V lost 5 bases, J lost 4 bases, and 15 bases stayed unmatched. Germline CDR1 reads SGHAT; CDR2 reads FQDESV (reference sequence). CDR3 length: 17 amino acids. In DNA form, the CDR3 reads TGTGCCAGCAGCCCCGGACAGGGCTCCGGATCCCGCTATGGCTACACCTTC. It is translated as CASSPGQGSGSRYGYTF.

This clonotype showed up just a few times. V gene TRBV25-1 combines with J gene TRBJ2-3, with a tentative D call TRBD1 (8 bases). V gave up 5 bases and J gave up 4 bases, with 34 bases separating them. The CDR3 has 21 residues. CDR1 and CDR2 (germline): MGHDK, SYGVNS. CDR3 loop: CASSIPLWQGAYAGASDTQYF. In DNA form, the CDR3 reads TGTGCCAGCAGTATTCCCTTGTGGCAGGGGGCCTATGCGGGGGCTTCAGATACGCAGTATTTT.

The chain combines TRBV6-5 with TRBJ2-7, with 8 positions matching TRBD2. Germline assignment: CDR1 MNHEY and CDR2 SVGAGI. J lost 7 bases, V lost 0 bases, and 11 bases had no gene match. The CDR3 sequence is 16 residues long. CDR3 in amino acids: CASSYSTLAGFEEQYF. The CDR3 DNA reads as TGTGCCAGCAGTTACTCGACGTTAGCGGGATTTGAAGAGCAGTACTTC.

This clonotype was counted ten times or more. The chain combines TRBV9 with TRBJ2-2, with 8 positions matching TRBD2. The germline V gene has CDR1 SGDLS and CDR2 YYNGEE. V shed 2 bases, J shed 2 bases, and the junction held 5 bases outside the gene matches. The CDR3 consists of 16 residues. The CDR3 coding sequence is TGTGCCAGCAGCGTGGGCAGCGGGAGAAACACCGGGGAGCTGTTTTTT. It is translated as CASSVGSGRNTGELFF.

This clonotype was observed many times. The J gene is TRBJ2-7, the V gene TRBV20-1; D is perhaps TRBD1 (6 bases). Germline V gene lookup returns CDR1 DFQATT and CDR2 SNEGSKA (reference sequence). Deletions cut 3 bases from V and 0 bases from J, with 12 bases between. This CDR3 region has 14 residues. The CDR3 protein is CSARGTGISYEQYF. CDR3 in DNA: TGCAGTGCTAGGGGTACAGGGATCTCCTACGAGCAGTACTTC.

This clonotype showed up just a few times. The rearrangement uses TRBV6-5 and TRBJ1-2; 7 positions match TRBD1. V shed 2 bases, J shed 3 bases, and the junction held 9 bases outside the gene matches. Per germline, CDR1 MNHEY and CDR2 SVGAGI. This CDR3 is built from 16 residues. CDR3 sequence: CASSYGMRGPYYGYTF. CDR3 in DNA: TGTGCCAGCAGTTACGGTATGAGGGGGCCTTACTATGGCTACACCTTC.

The chain joins TRBV6-5 to TRBJ2-7; perhaps TRBD2 as D (6 bases). V was pared by 1 base and J by 7 bases, with 20 bases between. There are 16 residues in the CDR3. CDR1 and CDR2 (germline): MNHEY, SVGAGI. The CDR3 DNA sequence: TGTGCCAGCAGTTACTTCTTCGGGACTCCCGCGCCAGAGCAGTACTTC. This translates into CASSYFFGTPAPEQYF.

This clonotype was recorded a few times. CDR3 coding DNA: TGTGCCAGCTCATCGACAGGAGGGGTCAATCAGCCCCAGCATTTT. This encodes CASSSTGGVNQPQHF. The chain combines TRBV18 with TRBJ1-5; perhaps TRBD1 as D (6 bases). The V gene lost 5 bases and the J gene lost 3 bases, with 14 bases spanning the gap. The CDR3 is 15 amino acids. From germline, CDR1 is KGHSH and CDR2 LQKENI.

The chain joins TRBV11-2 to TRBJ1-2; D unresolved. The CDR3 has 17 residues. Germline V gives CDR1 SGHAT, CDR2 FQNNGV. The V end was cut by 5 bases, the J end by 2 bases, with 21 bases between. In DNA form, the CDR3 reads TGTGCCAGCAGCCCGCAGACACCTAAGGCCGTGAACTATGGCTACACCTTC. This translates into CASSPQTPKAVNYGYTF.

This clonotype has only one observation. The chain joins TRBV11-2 to TRBJ1-2, with 7 bases matching TRBD1. V trimming: 3 bases; J trimming: 4 bases; junction bases outside the gene matches: 11. This CDR3 region has 16 residues. Germline CDR1 reads SGHAT; CDR2 reads FQNNGV. The CDR3 spells CASSFRLGQLRYGYTF. CDR3 DNA: TGTGCCAGCAGCTTTCGGTTGGGACAGTTACGCTATGGCTACACCTTC.

This clonotype was seen at least ten times. The rearrangement uses TRBV2 and TRBJ2-7; 9 nucleotides align to TRBD2. Germline CDR1 SNHLY, CDR2 FYNNEI. The CDR3 contains 13 residues. With V trimmed by 8 bases and J by 3 bases, 5 bases remained unmatched. In DNA, the CDR3 is TGTGCCAGCGGAGGGACTAGCAACTACGAGCAGTACTTC. It specifies CASGGTSNYEQYF.

This clonotype was seen ten or more times. The V gene is TRBV27, the J gene TRBJ2-2, with 8 positions matching TRBD2. The CDR3 runs 18 residues. Unmatched junction bases numbered 8, after V lost 2 bases and J lost 0 bases. CDR1 MNHEY and CDR2 SMNVEV come from the germline V gene (reference sequence). This chain's CDR3 is CASSLTPRLATNTGELFF. For the CDR3, the DNA is TGTGCCAGCAGTTTAACCCCCCGACTAGCGACGAACACCGGGGAGCTGTTTTTT.

This clonotype was seen more than once but under ten times. This may come from a read error, since a much larger clone is one base off. This chain links TRBV4-1 with TRBJ2-7, with 8 bases identical to TRBD1. This CDR3 spans 16 amino acids. The trim removed 6 bases at V and 6 bases at J, leaving 16 bases unmatched. Looked up from germline, CDR1 is MGHRA and CDR2 is YSYEKL. CDR3 sequence (DNA): TGCGCCAGCAGGGCTGGACAGGGCGGGCTGGGATCCGAGCAGTACTTC. This codes for CASRAGQGGLGSEQYF.

This clonotype was seen at least ten times. The chain carries TRBV12-3 or TRBV12-4 and TRBJ1-1, with D tentatively TRBD1 (5 bases). The CDR3 runs to 14 residues. V was pared by 2 bases and J by 6 bases, with 13 bases between. Here the CDR3 reads CASSLTGRGPEAFF. CDR3 in DNA: TGTGCCAGCAGTTTAACAGGACGGGGACCTGAAGCTTTCTTT.

This clonotype was counted many times. The V and J genes are TRBV12-5 and TRBJ2-7; tentatively, D is TRBD1 or TRBD2 (5 bases each). The germline gives CDR1 LGHNT, CDR2 FRNRAP. Trimming left V 6 bases short and J 3 bases short, with 18 bases between. This CDR3 is 15 amino acids long. The CDR3 DNA sequence: TGTGCTAGTGGAGACACCGGGACCCCTCGCTACGAGCAGTACTTC. It translates to CASGDTGTPRYEQYF.

This clonotype was found many times. The chain combines TRBV20-1 with TRBJ1-1; 7 bases align to TRBD1. V was pared by 0 bases and J by 4 bases, with 8 bases of the junction left unmatched. The CDR3 spans 15 residues. Germline V gene data show CDR1 as DFQATT and CDR2 as SNEGSKA (reference sequence). In DNA form, the CDR3 reads TGCAGTGCTAGAGAACAGGGGAAGAAGATCACTGAAGCTTTCTTT. This gives the protein CSAREQGKKITEAFF.

This clonotype was picked up many times. V and J are TRBV10-3 and TRBJ2-3; D is unresolved. The germline V gene has CDR1 ENHRY and CDR2 SYGVKD. V was trimmed by 3 bases and J by 0 bases, leaving 7 bases between them. The CDR3 loop spans 14 amino acids. The CDR3 protein is CAISDSSSTDTQYF. The CDR3 nucleotides are TGTGCCATCAGTGACAGTTCTAGCACAGATACGCAGTATTTT.

This chain joins TRBV12-3 or TRBV12-4 and TRBJ2-7, with 9 bases aligning to TRBD1. V was clipped by 4 bases and J by 5 bases; unmatched bases: 9. The CDR3 sequence is 15 residues long. In DNA form, the CDR3 reads TGTGCCAGCAGTTGGTCGGGACAGGGCTCGGACGAGCAGTACTTC. Protein: CASSWSGQGSDEQYF.

This clonotype was counted many times. The rearrangement links TRBV7-2 to TRBJ2-7; D may be TRBD2 (5 bases). CDR1 and CDR2 (germline): SGHTA, FQGNSA. Trimming stripped 2 bases from V and 4 bases from J, with 12 bases between. The CDR3 loop spans 14 amino acids. CDR3: CASSLNSGDYEQYF. Written as DNA, the CDR3 is TGTGCCAGCAGCTTAAACAGCGGAGATTACGAGCAGTACTTC. Full variable domain (missing parts from reference TRBV7-2 and TRBJ2-7): GAGVSQSPSNKVTEKGKDVELRCDPISGHTALYWYRQSLGQGLEFLIYFQGNSAPDKSGLPSDRFSAERTGGSVSTLTIQRTQQEDSAVYLCASSLNSGDYEQYFGPGTRLTVT.

This clonotype has at least ten counts. This sequence joins TRBV20-1 and TRBJ1-1; D is undetermined. V was clipped by 5 bases and J by 2 bases, with 15 bases between them. Germline values: CDR1 DFQATT, CDR2 SNEGSKA (reference sequence). This CDR3 spans 14 amino acids. CDR3 protein: CSAPRPEVNTEAFF. The CDR3, as DNA: TGCAGTGCTCCCCGCCCTGAGGTTAACACTGAAGCTTTCTTT.

This clonotype appeared a few times. The J gene is TRBJ1-1, the V gene TRBV4-1; D uncertain. Germline V lookup: CDR1 MGHRA, CDR2 YSYEKL. V was trimmed by 4 bases and J by 0 bases, leaving 9 bases between them. The CDR3 spans 14 residues. CDR3 bases: TGCGCCAGCAGCCGGGTCGTAATGAACACTGAAGCTTTCTTT. It yields the protein CASSRVVMNTEAFF.